Included here is one TCR beta chain sequence, with context. This clonotype was recorded at least ten times. This receptor's antigen is unknown. No quality values exist for individual bases; no much larger clone is one base distant. This specimen belongs to a study of CD8 T cells in ankylosing spondylitis (TCRdb year 2017). Some background on the complete study: T cell receptor beta repertoires were profiled in healthy donors and ankylosing spondylitis patients so that disease-linked TCR variants could be found. The full study cohort comprised about 24 ankylosing spondylitis patients and roughly 110 healthy donors. Peripheral blood samples were taken, and synovial fluid was additionally collected from ankylosing spondylitis patients.

General findings and caveats noted by the study authors: Some TCR beta motif variants had previously been reported in synovial fluid and blood of reactive arthritis patients, which suggested common disease-initiation mechanisms. A CD8+ phenotype was shown by the disease-linked clones, which were found at relatively low frequencies in peripheral blood. Blood from ankylosing spondylitis patients appeared to be characterized by a TCR beta motif made up of under ten highly homologous amino acid variants. The disease-linked clones were reported as significantly enriched in matched synovial fluid samples from ankylosing spondylitis patients.

TCRdb names Illumina HiSeq 2500 as the instrument used. Quantitative 5'-RACE with molecular barcodes was the method used to prepare the TCR beta libraries. As for the authors' bioinformatics: A new computational method based on a probabilistic model of VDJ rearrangement was used to identify disease-linked TCR variants. TCRdb's own reprocessing of the public reads used fastp at Q25 and MiXCR and kept productive beta chains. One record per CDR3 amino acid sequence lists the most common genes and DNA. The V and J calls here are based on TCRdb, not the publication. The sample contains some 70,000 distinct CDR3 sequences, about 5.4% of them found a single time. Jointly, the top ten make up approximately 2.1% of the sample. Reading the germline V gene gives CDR1 SNHLY and CDR2 FYNNEI. Relative to germline, V is 6 bases shorter and J is 2 bases shorter, with 19 bases between their ends. From the cysteine up to the phenylalanine, the CDR3 has a length of 16 residues. Only the CDR3 DNA stays, 48 bases, in frame from base 1.

The chain couples TRBV2 to TRBJ2-5, with TRBD2 perhaps the D gene, on 6 matching bases. Source material: blood, either unsorted or a sorted T cell fraction (not recorded which). The source of this sequence is a male donor with ankylosing spondylitis or in good health (not recorded which). This receptor carries the CDR3 CASRFGGTGVQETQYF. In nucleotide form, the sequence is TGTGCCAGCAGGTTTGGTGGGACGGGGGTTCAAGAGACCCAGTACTTC.